This T cell receptor (beta chain) was retrieved from a study of Graves' ophthalmopathy and Graves' hyperthyroidism. RNA transcripts served as template for amplifying TCR beta CDR3 sequences. Following a first-round RT-PCR that used HTBI primers, a second-round multiplex PCR was carried out. TCRdb re-analysed the multiplex PCR reads in MiXCR, keeping a single row per CDR3 protein. The data hold 660,000 or so distinct CDR3 sequences, with about 38% observed a single time. Symptoms, serum thyroxine and TRAb, thyroid ultrasound, and orbital computed tomography formed the diagnostic basis. This clonotype showed up many times. The sample consisted of peripheral blood. The receptor was derived from an adult man with Graves' ophthalmopathy.

In DNA form, the CDR3 reads TGTGCCACCAGCAGAGATGGCAGGGACCTGTATAGCAATCAGCCCCAGCATTTT. Translation: CATSRDGRDLYSNQPQHF. V is TRBV15 and J is TRBJ1-5; the D gene is possibly TRBD1 (5 bases). From germline, CDR1 is LNHNV and CDR2 YYDKDF (reference sequence). The CDR3 length is 18 residues. The V end lost 0 bases, the J end lost 0 bases, and 15 bases lay between the germline ends. The variable domain in full, completed from reference TRBV15 and TRBJ1-5, reads DAMVIQNPRYQVTQFGKPVTLSCSQTLNHNVMYWYQQKSSQAPKLLFHYYDKDFNNEADTPDNFQSRRPNTSFCFLDIRSPGLGDTAMYLCATSRDGRDLYSNQPQHFGDGTRLSIL.